The T cell receptor (beta chain) under discussion was sequenced for a study of blood T cell repertoires in COVID-19. The CDR3 is 13 residues long. The V gene's germline CDR1 is SNHLY and CDR2 FYNNEI. The trim removed 4 bases at V and 7 bases at J, leaving 6 bases unmatched. Profiled with immunoSEQ multiplex PCR; TCRdb holds only in-frame clones, not every one. The sample gives over 85,000 clones, about 70% of which show up once; under 10% is in the top ten. This chain connects TRBV2 to TRBJ1-1; 7 bases are shared with TRBD1. The sequenced sample was peripheral blood. The receptor's source is a woman in her sixties with acute or convalescent COVID-19. CDR3 sequence reads: CASSGQGLSEAFF. Written as DNA, the CDR3 is TGTGCCAGCAGTGGACAGGGCCTCAGTGAAGCTTTCTTT. Complete variable domain (other parts from reference TRBV2 and TRBJ1-1): EPEVTQTPSHQVTQMGQEVILRCVPISNHLYFYWYRQILGQKVEFLVSFYNNEISEKSEIFDDQFSVERPDGSNFTLKIRSTKLEDSAMYFCASSGQGLSEAFFGQGTRLTVV.